This T cell receptor beta chain appears in the sequencing data of a study of blood T cell repertoires in COVID-19. For the study at large: Sites in the United States, Italy and Spain provided acute and convalescent COVID-19 samples.

This clone came up a few times. Assay used: immunoSEQ multiplex PCR; TCRdb lists only in-frame clones, some missing. The sample includes roughly 110,000 clones, around 78% of them seen just once. Trimming took 5 bases from V and 5 from J; bases not matched to a gene: 10. Per the germline V gene, CDR1 is MDHEN and CDR2 is SYDVKM. The CDR3 has 16 residues. Sequencing used peripheral blood. This clonotype was obtained from a man older than 75 with COVID-19, enrolled during active disease. The V gene is TRBV28, the J gene TRBJ2-1; TRBD2 agrees at 9 bases. The CDR3 loop reads CASSDQGGRANNEQFF. Here the CDR3 DNA reads TGTGCCAGCAGTGACCAGGGCGGGAGGGCAAACAATGAGCAGTTCTTC.